The T cell receptor (beta chain) described here comes from a study of shared clonotypes between healthy human individuals (dated by TCRdb to the early 2020s). Regarding the research as a whole: The cohort comprised a couple of women and three men aged 18 to 49 years. Per donor, three plates each were used for CD4 naive and CD4 memory, two for CD8 naive, and one for CD8 memory. To estimate repertoire size and how much clonotypes are shared between individuals, the study performed deep sequencing of blood TCR repertoires from five healthy adults. Different laboratories and diverse techniques were used to prepare libraries and sequence TCR repertoires, to increase sequencing depth and limit assay-specific biases. Leukapheresis yielded between about 0.9 and 10 billion PBMCs per donor.

For this clone: It lacks a known antigen. No clone much larger than this one lies a single base away; base qualities are absent.

CD8 naive samples were CD45RO-negative cells positively selected for CCR7, giving a CD45RA+CCR7+ population that excluded TemRA cells. The donors were healthy, HIV-negative adults with no recently reported acute infections or vaccinations. All donors were Caucasian adults living in Nashville, Tennessee, USA. After blood collection by leukapheresis, PBMCs were isolated using Ficoll-Histopaque density gradient centrifugation and then cryopreserved in the vapor phase of liquid nitrogen. Purity and quantity of every magnetically sorted T cell population were checked by analytical flow cytometry. Each sorted fraction had its genomic DNA isolated and then quantified by UV absorbance on a Nanodrop 2000c. Summary of the overall study and its limitations: Pairwise subsampling indicated that sequencing depth was expected to affect the degree of clonotype sharing among donors. Larger estimated clonotype richness was generally found for naive subsets than for memory subsets. When a handful of donors were compared, the shared fraction of clonotypes was roughly 4.8% for naive CD4, more than 3% for naive CD8, more than 2% for memory CD4, and 0.3% to 0.5% for memory CD8. The small number of donors limited the genetic and exposure-history diversity represented. Compared with non-shared clonotypes, clonotypes shared by all four sorted-subset donors had higher generation probabilities. Even with the large sequencing depth, rarefaction of the sorted-subset datasets indicated that sequencing was incomplete. Only blood was sampled, and tissue TCR repertoires likely differ from those in blood.

Using the deep immunoSEQ assay, TCR CDR3 regions were amplified from genomic DNA by multiplex PCR. For each cell subset, the extracted genomic DNA was distributed evenly across all wells of several immunoSEQ 96-well plates, and each plate served as one replicate. For sorted subsets, 150 to 250 ng of genomic DNA, equivalent to 25,000 to 35,000 T cell genomes, went into each replicate PCR. Purified libraries were quantified with a Qubit 3.0 fluorometer, sized on a Bioanalyzer 2100, and re-quantified with the KAPA Library Quantification kit. A separate single-read 150-cycle Illumina NextSeq 550 flow cell was used to sequence each immunoSEQ 96-well plate. The original pipeline was this. The immunoSEQ output contained only junctional sequences without quality scores, so filtering could not match that applied to full-length reads. To assign V/J genes and CDR3, sequences were annotated against IMGT germline references using PyIR, a Python wrapper for IgBLAST v1.9. Reads were removed for weak V/J assignments (E-value above 1e-6), missing CDR3, stop codons, out-of-frame junctions, or ambiguous translated residues. V3J clonotypes were defined as sequences sharing the same inferred V gene, J gene, and CDR3 amino acid sequence. The percentage overlap between two repertoires was calculated by dividing the number of shared unique clonotypes by the size of the smaller repertoire. Richness of each repertoire was evaluated using RTK rarefaction, the Chao1 estimator, and Recon v2.1 estimates of unobserved clonotypes. For all TCRbeta clonotypes obtained by the gDNA method from a handful of donors, generation probabilities were computed with OLGA. Here the immuneACCESS table is served through TCRdb, limited to in-frame sequences with V and J called. Missing clones are a known gap in these copies; in checked studies unresolved V genes cover under half, and the rest lacks a known reason. The V and J calls and clone size were taken over from that table, and D and trimming were inferred from the DNA. The table for this sample lists about 2 million clones; around 96% of them were counted only once. About 1.1% of the sample comes from the top ten.

What was sequenced was naive CD8+ T cells sorted from blood. Explained via the paper, the cell subset or site label denotes: CD45RA+CCR7+. This TCR was recovered from a man younger than 35 in good health.

CDR3 sequence: CASSYAGTGAETQYF. DNA sequence: TGTGCCAGCAGTTACGCCGGGACAGGGGCCGAGACCCAGTACTTC. This chain is built from TRBV6-5 and TRBJ2-5, with 10 bases aligning to TRBD1. The germline V gene specifies MNHEY as CDR1 and SVGAGI as CDR2. Trimmed from V: 2 bases; trimmed from J: 5 bases; junction bases lacking a gene match: 5. The CDR3 starts with the cysteine, ends with the phenylalanine, and has 15 residues. Only CDR3 DNA is held: 45 bases, read in frame from base 1.